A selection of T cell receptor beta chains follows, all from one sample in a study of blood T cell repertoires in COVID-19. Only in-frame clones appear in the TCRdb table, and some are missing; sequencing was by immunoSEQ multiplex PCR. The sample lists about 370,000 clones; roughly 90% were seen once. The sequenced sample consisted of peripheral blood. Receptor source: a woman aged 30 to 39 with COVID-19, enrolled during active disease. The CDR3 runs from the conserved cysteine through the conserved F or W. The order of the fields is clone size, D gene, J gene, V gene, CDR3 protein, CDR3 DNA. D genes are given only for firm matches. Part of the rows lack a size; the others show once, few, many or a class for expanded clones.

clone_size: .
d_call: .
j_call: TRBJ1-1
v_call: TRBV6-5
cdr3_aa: CASSYFPGRGTEAFF
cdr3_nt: TGTGCCAGCAGTTACTTCCCCGGACGGGGCACTGAAGCTTTCTTT

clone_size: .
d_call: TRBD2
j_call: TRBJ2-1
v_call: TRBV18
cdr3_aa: CASSPQLAGGLNEQFF
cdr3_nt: TGTGCCAGCTCACCACAACTAGCGGGGGGGCTCAATGAGCAGTTCTTC

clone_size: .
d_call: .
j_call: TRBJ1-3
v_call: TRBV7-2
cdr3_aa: CASSLGSGVGNTIYF
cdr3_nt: TGTGCCAGCAGCTTGGGCTCAGGGGTGGGAAACACCATATATTTT

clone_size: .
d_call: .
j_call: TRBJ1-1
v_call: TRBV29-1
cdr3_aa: CSVPRGGATEAFF
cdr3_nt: TGCAGCGTTCCTCGGGGCGGGGCCACTGAAGCTTTCTTT

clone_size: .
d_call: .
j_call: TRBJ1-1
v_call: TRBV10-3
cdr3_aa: CAISFGTEAFF
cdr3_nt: TGTGCCATCAGTTTCGGGACTGAAGCTTTCTTT

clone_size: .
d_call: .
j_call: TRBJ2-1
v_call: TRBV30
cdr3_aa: CAWSQNNEQFF
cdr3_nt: TGTGCCTGGAGTCAGAACAATGAGCAGTTCTTC

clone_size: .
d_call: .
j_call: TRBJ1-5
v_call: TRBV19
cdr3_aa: CASSPADSNQPQHF
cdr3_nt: TGTGCCAGTAGTCCGGCGGATAGCAATCAGCCCCAGCATTTT

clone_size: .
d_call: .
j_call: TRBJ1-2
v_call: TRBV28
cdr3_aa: CASSLGGARGYGYTF
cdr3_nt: TGTGCCAGCAGTTTAGGGGGCGCTCGGGGCTATGGCTACACCTTC

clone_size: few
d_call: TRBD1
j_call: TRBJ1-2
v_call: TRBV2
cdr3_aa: CASRGERQGAYGYTF
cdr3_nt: TGTGCCAGCAGGGGGGAACGACAGGGAGCCTATGGCTACACCTTC

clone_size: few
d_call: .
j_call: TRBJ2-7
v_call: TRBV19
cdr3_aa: CASSIDRDRDEQYF
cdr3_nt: TGTGCCAGTAGTATAGACAGGGATCGGGACGAGCAGTACTTC

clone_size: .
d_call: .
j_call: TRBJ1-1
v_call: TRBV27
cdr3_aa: CASSFGGMNTEAFF
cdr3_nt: TGTGCCAGCAGTTTTGGGGGGATGAACACTGAAGCTTTCTTT

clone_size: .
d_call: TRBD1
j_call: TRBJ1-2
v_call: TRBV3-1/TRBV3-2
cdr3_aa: CASSRTGTGSYGYTF
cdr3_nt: TGTGCCAGCAGCCGAACCGGGACAGGATCCTATGGCTACACCTTC

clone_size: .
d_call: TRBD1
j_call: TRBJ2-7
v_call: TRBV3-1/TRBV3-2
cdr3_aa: CASSQEGTGTYEQYF
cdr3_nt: TGTGCCAGCAGCCAAGAAGGGACAGGGACCTACGAGCAGTACTTC

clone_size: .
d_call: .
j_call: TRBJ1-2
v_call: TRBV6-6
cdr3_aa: CASRPRSNYGYTF
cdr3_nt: TGTGCCAGCAGACCCAGATCTAACTATGGCTACACCTTC

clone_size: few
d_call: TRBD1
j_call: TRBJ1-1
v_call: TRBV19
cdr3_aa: CASKIGQGDTEAFF
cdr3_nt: TGTGCCAGTAAAATCGGACAGGGTGACACTGAAGCTTTCTTT

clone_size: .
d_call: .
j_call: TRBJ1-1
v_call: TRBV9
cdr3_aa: CASSVDGTKNTEAFF
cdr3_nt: TGTGCCAGCAGCGTAGATGGGACAAAGAACACTGAAGCTTTCTTT

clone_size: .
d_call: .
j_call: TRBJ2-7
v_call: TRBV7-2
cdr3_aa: CASSLGQLRSYEQYF
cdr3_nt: TGTGCCAGCAGCTTAGGACAGCTACGCTCCTACGAGCAGTACTTC

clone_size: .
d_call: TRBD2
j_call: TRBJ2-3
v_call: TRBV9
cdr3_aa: CASSSGLAGGLVDTQYF
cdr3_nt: TGTGCCAGCAGCTCTGGACTAGCGGGGGGGCTTGTAGATACGCAGTATTTT

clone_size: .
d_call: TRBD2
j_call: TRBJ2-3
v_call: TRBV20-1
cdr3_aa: CSASRLAGRTDTQYF
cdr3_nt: TGCAGTGCTAGTCGTCTAGCGGGACGCACAGATACGCAGTATTTT

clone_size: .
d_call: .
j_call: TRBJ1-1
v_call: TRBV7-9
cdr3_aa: CASRIAGIPTEAFF
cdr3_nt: TGTGCCAGCAGGATTGCAGGGATCCCCACTGAAGCTTTCTTT

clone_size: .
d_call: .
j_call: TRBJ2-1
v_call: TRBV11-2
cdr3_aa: CASSFTDNEQFF
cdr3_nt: TGTGCCAGCAGCTTTACGGACAATGAGCAGTTCTTC

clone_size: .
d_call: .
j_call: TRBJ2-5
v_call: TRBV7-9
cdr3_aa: CASRKKAGLQETQYF
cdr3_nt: TGTGCCAGCAGAAAAAAAGCGGGTCTTCAAGAGACCCAGTACTTC

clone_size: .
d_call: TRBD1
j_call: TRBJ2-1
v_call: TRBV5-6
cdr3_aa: CASSLSGTGYYNEQFF
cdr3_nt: TGTGCCAGCAGCTTGTCCGGGACAGGCTATTACAATGAGCAGTTCTTC

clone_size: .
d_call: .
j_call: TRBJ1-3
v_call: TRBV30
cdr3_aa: CAWSRGQEGNTIYF
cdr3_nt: TGTGCCTGGAGTAGGGGCCAGGAAGGAAACACCATATATTTT

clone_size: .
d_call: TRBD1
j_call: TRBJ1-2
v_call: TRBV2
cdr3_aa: CASSRQGPYGYTF
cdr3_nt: TGTGCCAGCAGTCGACAGGGACCCTATGGCTACACCTTC

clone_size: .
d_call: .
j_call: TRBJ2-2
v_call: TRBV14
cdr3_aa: CASSHRGWAGELFF
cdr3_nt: TGTGCCAGCAGCCATCGAGGGTGGGCCGGGGAGCTGTTTTTT

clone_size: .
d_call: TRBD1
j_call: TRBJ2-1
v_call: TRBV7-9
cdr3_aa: CASSSPTGAYNEQFF
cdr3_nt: TGTGCCAGCAGCTCACCAACAGGGGCTTACAATGAGCAGTTCTTC

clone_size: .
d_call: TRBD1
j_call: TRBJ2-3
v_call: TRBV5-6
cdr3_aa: CASSLRGTGTDTQYF
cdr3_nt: TGTGCCAGCAGCTTGCGGGGGACAGGGACAGATACGCAGTATTTT

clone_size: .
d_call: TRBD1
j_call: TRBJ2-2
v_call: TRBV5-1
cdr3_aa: CASSRDRDRTGELFF
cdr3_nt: TGCGCCAGCAGCCGGGACAGGGACAGAACCGGGGAGCTGTTTTTT

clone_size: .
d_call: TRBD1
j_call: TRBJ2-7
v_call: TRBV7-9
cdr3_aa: CASSLGQGIWEQYF
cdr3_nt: TGTGCCAGCAGCTTAGGACAGGGGATTTGGGAGCAGTACTTC

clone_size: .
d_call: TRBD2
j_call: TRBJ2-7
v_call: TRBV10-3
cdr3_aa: CAITERGGVDEQYF
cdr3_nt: TGTGCCATCACCGAACGGGGGGGTGTCGACGAGCAGTACTTC

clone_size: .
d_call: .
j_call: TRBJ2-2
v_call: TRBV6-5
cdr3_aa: CATNHGGPTGELFF
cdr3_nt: TGTGCCACCAACCACGGGGGTCCGACCGGGGAGCTGTTTTTT

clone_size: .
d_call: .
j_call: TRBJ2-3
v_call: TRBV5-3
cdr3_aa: CARSLSRRNPDTQYF
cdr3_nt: TGTGCCAGAAGCTTGAGTCGGAGGAACCCAGATACGCAGTATTTT

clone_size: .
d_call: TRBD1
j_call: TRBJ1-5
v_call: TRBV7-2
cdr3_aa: CASSPSGTAEYQPQHF
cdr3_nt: TGTGCCAGCAGCCCATCGGGGACAGCCGAATATCAGCCCCAGCATTTT

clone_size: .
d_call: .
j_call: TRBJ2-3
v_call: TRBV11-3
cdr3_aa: CASSPRTGGTDTQYF
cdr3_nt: TGTGCCAGCAGCCCCCGGACGGGGGGCACAGATACGCAGTATTTT

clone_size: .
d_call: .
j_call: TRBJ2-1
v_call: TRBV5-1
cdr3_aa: CASSLRVRGFHEQFF
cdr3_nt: TGCGCCAGCAGCTTGAGAGTCCGGGGTTTCCATGAGCAGTTCTTC

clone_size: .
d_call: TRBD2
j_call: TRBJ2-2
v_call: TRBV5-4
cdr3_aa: CASSGGTGGRTGELFF
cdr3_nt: TGTGCCAGCAGCGGGGGGACTGGCGGGAGAACTGGGGAGCTGTTTTTT

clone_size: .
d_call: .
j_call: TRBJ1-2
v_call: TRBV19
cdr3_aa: CASRNWDKSGGYTF
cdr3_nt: TGTGCCAGCCGGAATTGGGACAAGTCTGGTGGCTACACCTTC

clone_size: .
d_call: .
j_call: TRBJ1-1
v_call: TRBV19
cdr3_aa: CASSIDSFTEAFF
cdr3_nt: TGTGCCAGTAGTATAGATTCTTTCACTGAAGCTTTCTTT

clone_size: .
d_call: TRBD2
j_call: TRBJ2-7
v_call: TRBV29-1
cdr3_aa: CSVDRGSGTSGAYEQYF
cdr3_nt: TGCAGCGTTGACAGGGGTTCCGGGACTAGCGGGGCCTACGAGCAGTACTTC

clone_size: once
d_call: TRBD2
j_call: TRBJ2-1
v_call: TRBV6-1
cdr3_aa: CASSLAGGRDEQFF
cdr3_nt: TGTGCCAGCAGTCTAGCGGGAGGAAGGGATGAGCAGTTCTTC

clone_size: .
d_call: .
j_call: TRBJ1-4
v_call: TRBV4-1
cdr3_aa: CASSLPGQGGKF
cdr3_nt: TGCGCCAGCAGCCTGCCGGGACAAGGGGGTAAATTT

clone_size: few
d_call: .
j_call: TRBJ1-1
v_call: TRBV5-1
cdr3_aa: CASSLVAGLNTEAFF
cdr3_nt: TGCGCCAGCAGCTTGGTGGCAGGGTTGAACACTGAAGCTTTCTTT

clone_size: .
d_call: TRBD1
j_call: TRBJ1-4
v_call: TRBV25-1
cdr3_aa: CASSAFPGQGTNEKLFF
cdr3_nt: TGTGCCAGCAGTGCTTTCCCGGGACAGGGAACTAATGAAAAACTGTTTTTT

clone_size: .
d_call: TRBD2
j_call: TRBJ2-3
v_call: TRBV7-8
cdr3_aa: CASSLDFGLGRDTQYF
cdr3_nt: TGTGCCAGCAGCTTAGACTTCGGACTAGGACGAGATACGCAGTATTTT

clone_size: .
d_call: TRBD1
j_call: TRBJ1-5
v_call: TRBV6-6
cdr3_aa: CASKTGGDQPQHF
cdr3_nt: TGTGCCAGCAAAACAGGGGGGGATCAGCCCCAGCATTTT

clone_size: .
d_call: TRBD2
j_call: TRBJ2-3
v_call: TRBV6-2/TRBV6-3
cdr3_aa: CASSAGLPTDTQYF
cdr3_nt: TGTGCCAGCAGCGCGGGACTACCTACAGATACGCAGTATTTT

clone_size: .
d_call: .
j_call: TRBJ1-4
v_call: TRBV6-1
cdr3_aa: CASSERNNEKLFF
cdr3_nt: TGTGCCAGCAGTGAGAGGAATAATGAAAAACTGTTTTTT

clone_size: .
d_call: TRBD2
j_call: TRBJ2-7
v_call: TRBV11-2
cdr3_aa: CASSLGGGTYEQYF
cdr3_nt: TGTGCCAGCAGCTTAGGCGGGGGAACCTACGAGCAGTACTTC

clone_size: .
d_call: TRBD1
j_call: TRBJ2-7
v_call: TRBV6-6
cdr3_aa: CASRHNRGTYEQYF
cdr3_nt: TGTGCCAGCAGACATAACAGGGGAACCTACGAGCAGTACTTC

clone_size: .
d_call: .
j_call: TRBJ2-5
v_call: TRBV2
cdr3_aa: CASSAIREETQYF
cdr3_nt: TGTGCCAGCAGTGCAATACGAGAAGAGACCCAGTACTTC

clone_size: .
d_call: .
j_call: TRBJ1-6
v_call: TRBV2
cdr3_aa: CASSEYVQGWAPLHF
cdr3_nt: TGTGCCAGCAGTGAATACGTGCAGGGTTGGGCACCCCTCCACTTT

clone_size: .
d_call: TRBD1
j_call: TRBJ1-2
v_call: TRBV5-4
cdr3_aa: CASSFLGQGKANYGYTF
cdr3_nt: TGTGCCAGCAGCTTTTTGGGACAGGGGAAGGCTAACTATGGCTACACCTTC

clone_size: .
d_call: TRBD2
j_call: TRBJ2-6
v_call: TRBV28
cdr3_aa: CASRLGLAGGRAFAGANVLTF
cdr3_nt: TGTGCCAGCAGACTAGGACTAGCGGGAGGAAGGGCCTTTGCTGGGGCCAACGTCCTGACTTTC

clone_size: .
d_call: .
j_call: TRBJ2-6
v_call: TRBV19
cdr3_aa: CASSTLYTGANVLTF
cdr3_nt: TGTGCCAGTAGTACCCTTTACACTGGGGCCAACGTCCTGACTTTC